This TCR beta chain was retrieved from a study of T cells after yellow fever vaccination. A few counts support this clonotype. TCRdb processed the 5' RACE reads anew with MiXCR; each CDR3 protein has one entry. The sample contains 450,000 to 600,000 distinct CDR3 sequences, about a sixth of which appear only once. The starting material was PBMCs, obtained 5 days after the first yellow fever vaccination. The origin of this receptor is a man between 18 and 35 years old who received the YFV17D yellow fever vaccine.

This CDR3 reads CASSLNFNEKLFF. The CDR3 nucleotides are TGCGCCAGCAGCTTGAACTTTAATGAAAAACTGTTTTTT. The J gene is TRBJ1-4, the V gene TRBV5-1; D not certain. This CDR3 is 13 amino acids long. V lost 1 base, J lost 4 bases, and 5 bases lay in between. Germline assignment: CDR1 SGHRS and CDR2 YFSETQ.